This is a list of T cell receptor beta chains from one sample in a study of T cell clones after liver transplantation. Clones were sequenced by immunoSEQ multiplex PCR, and TCRdb holds only the in-frame ones, with some missing. The sample shows tens of thousands of clones, 86% of them seen only once. The specimen was CD8+ T cells from blood, collected 12 months after liver transplant. The receptors were gathered from a human patient who received a liver transplant. Certain T cells may be donor cells from the graft. Each CDR3 is given with its conserved first and last residue. The D gene is left open where the match is weak. The size entry is marked missing in some rows and otherwise reads once, few, many or a size class.

v_gene	j_gene	abundance	d_gene	CDR3aa	CDR3nt
TRBV19	TRBJ2-7	many	-	CASSISPHEQYF	TGTGCCAGTAGTATAAGTCCGCACGAGCAGTACTTC
TRBV5-6	TRBJ1-1	-	TRBD1	CASSLDRGLGAFF	TGTGCCAGCAGCTTGGACAGGGGGCTCGGAGCTTTCTTT
TRBV5-4	TRBJ1-2	-	-	CASTYVGGNYGYTF	TGTGCCAGCACGTACGTCGGAGGGAACTATGGCTACACCTTC
TRBV5-6	TRBJ2-7	-	-	CASSGSYEQYF	TGTGCCAGCAGCGGGTCCTACGAGCAGTACTTC
TRBV9	TRBJ2-1	-	-	CASSDNSGNSYNEQFF	TGTGCCAGCAGCGATAATAGCGGAAACTCCTACAATGAGCAGTTCTTC
TRBV18	TRBJ1-1	-	-	CASSPPGRVNTEAFF	TGTGCCAGCTCACCACCTGGGCGGGTGAACACTGAAGCTTTCTTT
TRBV19	TRBJ1-2	-	TRBD1	CASSPRDSYYGYTF	TGTGCCAGTAGTCCCCGGGACAGCTACTATGGCTACACCTTC
TRBV6-5	TRBJ2-2	once	TRBD1	CASSYSPQGMTGELFF	TGTGCCAGCAGTTACTCGCCACAGGGGATGACCGGGGAGCTGTTTTTT
TRBV25-1	TRBJ2-3	-	TRBD2	CASSEYGLAGTDTQYF	TGTGCCAGCAGTGAATATGGACTAGCGGGGACAGATACGCAGTATTTT
TRBV6-1	TRBJ2-3	-	-	CASRGQTTDTQYF	TGTGCCAGCAGAGGACAGACGACAGATACGCAGTATTTT
TRBV5-4	TRBJ1-2	-	TRBD1	CASSAGTGGLYGYTF	TGTGCCAGCAGCGCGGGGACAGGGGGGCTCTATGGCTACACCTTC
TRBV5-1	TRBJ2-4	-	TRBD2	CASSLNPGLGGLTKNIQYF	TGCGCCAGCAGCTTGAATCCGGGACTAGGAGGCCTTACCAAAAACATTCAGTACTTC
TRBV5-6	TRBJ1-1	-	-	CASSPEYDWSNTEAFF	TGTGCCAGCAGCCCGGAGTACGATTGGTCGAACACTGAAGCTTTCTTT
TRBV19	TRBJ2-7	-	TRBD2	CASSPRTSVIYEQYF	TGTGCCAGTTCACCTAGGACTAGCGTGATTTACGAGCAGTACTTC
TRBV29-1	TRBJ2-5	-	-	CSVEGGVTYQETQYF	TGCAGCGTTGAAGGGGGAGTGACCTACCAAGAGACCCAGTACTTC
TRBV19	TRBJ2-1	-	TRBD1	CASRKPGQGLNEQFF	TGTGCCAGTAGGAAACCGGGACAGGGGCTGAATGAGCAGTTCTTC
TRBV29-1	TRBJ2-3	once	-	CSVESGALGTDTQYF	TGCAGCGTTGAATCGGGGGCGCTGGGCACAGATACGCAGTATTTT
TRBV9	TRBJ2-5	-	-	CASSSSNGVGAETQYF	TGTGCCAGCAGCTCCTCCAATGGGGTAGGGGCAGAGACCCAGTACTTC
TRBV5-1	TRBJ2-5	-	-	CASSRMPRVETQYF	TGCGCCAGCAGCCGGATGCCTAGAGTAGAGACCCAGTACTTC
TRBV4-1	TRBJ2-7	-	-	CASSPDALFSEQYF	TGCGCCAGCAGTCCAGACGCCCTATTTTCCGAGCAGTACTTC
TRBV29-1	TRBJ2-2	-	TRBD2	CSASGVPGELFF	TGCAGCGCCAGCGGGGTCCCCGGGGAGCTGTTTTTT